This TCR beta chain was sequenced during a study of shared clonotypes between healthy human individuals. The naive CD8 subset, CD45RO-negative cells positively selected for CCR7, excluded terminally differentiated effector memory CD45RA+ cells. Data came from immunoSEQ multiplex PCR; TCRdb stores just in-frame clones and leaves some out. The sample holds some 2,000,000 clones; roughly 94% are singletons and the top ten take 0.9% to 1.3%. CDR1 and CDR2 from the germline V gene are SGHRS and YFSETQ. Trimming removed 3 bases from V and 7 bases from J; junction bases left unmatched: 6. The CDR3 extends over 14 amino acids.

This clonotype was obtained from a man younger than 35 in good health. The chain is built from TRBV5-1 and TRBJ2-7, with 11 positions matching TRBD2. Sequenced input: naive CD8+ T cells sorted from blood. The CDR3 region has the DNA TGCGCCAGCAGCTGGGGACTAGCGGTCTGGGAGCAGTACTTC. Translating it yields CASSWGLAVWEQYF.